This TCR beta chain appears in the sequencing data of a study of neurological immune-mediated disorders (dated by TCRdb to the late 2010s). Broadly, across the study: Of the roughly 34 multiple sclerosis patients, around 30 had relapsing-remitting MS and 3 had secondary progressive MS. The cohort comprised 68 subjects: about 15 HAM/TSP patients, some 35 multiple sclerosis patients and about 20 healthy controls. Alongside PBMC samples, the set of approximately 100 TCR-beta libraries contained longitudinal samples, technical triplicates, and paired CD4+ and CD8+ T-cell subsets that had been sorted. Using UMI-based sequencing, the study compared peripheral blood TCR-beta repertoires from patients with HTLV-I-associated myelopathy (HAM/TSP), patients with multiple sclerosis, and healthy controls. Longitudinal HAM/TSP and healthy donors had 3 time-points each (about 3-45 month intervals). General study outcomes and caveats: In a phylogenetic analysis, the repertoires of 18 out of 34 MS patients fell into a single cluster of related CDR3 sequences, pointing to a possible signature at the repertoire level. The highest TCR clonal expansion was observed in HAM/TSP patients, whereas the lowest was observed in MS patients, even when compared with healthy controls. No association of the MS cluster with clinical or MRI features was observed, and the need for larger cohorts was stated by the authors. No identical CDR3 amino acid sequences were shared among expanded clones across subjects, suggesting private TCR-beta repertoires in all groups.

The junction carries 8 bases between V and J, which are trimmed by 1 base and 5 bases respectively. From the germline V gene (reference sequence), CDR1 is DFQATT and CDR2 is SNEGSKA. The CDR3 contains 13 residues, cysteine and phenylalanine counted. This entry keeps only the CDR3 DNA: 39 bases, framed from base 1. In its sample, this clonotype was seen many times. Its antigen is not yet known. Base-call qualities are not available, and no considerably larger clone is one nucleotide away. To synthesize cDNA, template-switch 5'RACE was performed with a primer carrying a 10-nucleotide random unique molecular identifier so that each TCR transcript was tagged. Over 180 million TCR-beta sequences, covering 15-18 subjects, were produced in each sequencing run. The RNeasy kit was used for extraction of total RNA. TCR-beta VDJ regions were amplified with primers for the TCR constant region and the 5'RACE anchor, using the KAPA Real-time Library Amplification kit. Sample indexes and Illumina adaptors were added in a first PCR, and a second PCR then increased library yield. After Ampure bead purification, the TCR product of roughly 650 bp was size-selected on a 2% E-gel SizeSelection system. Before pooling, library quality was checked on a Bioanalyzer, concentration was measured with Qubit, and libraries were quantified with the Kapa Library Quantification kit. Paired-end 2 x 150 bp sequencing of the libraries was performed on an Illumina HiSeq 2500. To increase sequence diversity, about 23-30% phiX was spiked into each library pool. In the source study's methods: Quality-filtered reads were processed with the UMI-based MiGEC pipeline, which removed over 75% of raw TCR sequences during error correction. IMGT germline references were used for alignment of VDJ genes, and clonotypes were defined by a unique CDR3 amino acid sequence together with V-J genes. VDJtools evaluated clonal expansion, Shannon diversity and CDR3 relatedness (CalcPairwiseDistances, ClusterSamples); CLCbio workbench built phylogenetic trees. Expanded clones were defined as having at least 8 unique UMIs, based on coefficient-of-variation modelling across technical triplicates. The public sequencing data were trimmed at Q25 with fastp and processed into clonotypes with MiXCR by TCRdb, which kept only in-frame beta chains. Rows with a matching CDR3 protein are joined into one entry that keeps the most common DNA and genes. These V and J calls are TCRdb output, not the study's own analysis. The sample table contains 80,000 to 100,000 distinct CDR3 sequences; only one count was recorded for about 5.6% of them. The top ten clones comprise 7.9% of the sample.

This specimen's time point label, per the study, means: longitudinal time-point 2. For unsorted PBMC libraries, 2 million PBMCs were used after storage in RNAlater at -80 degrees C until RNA extraction. Multiple sclerosis patients were enrolled in a US clinical protocol evaluating disease progression by magnetic resonance imaging. Peripheral blood underwent Ficoll-Hypaque density gradient centrifugation to isolate PBMCs, which were then cryopreserved in liquid nitrogen. The clonotype comes from a woman aged 55-75 years with multiple sclerosis. The chain couples TRBV20-1 to TRBJ1-4; the D gene cannot be named for sure. Material: PBMCs. In nucleotide form, the sequence is TGCAGTGCTAGAGCGGCGGGAAATGAAAAACTGTTTTTT. This sequence encodes CSARAAGNEKLFF.